The rows below give T cell receptor beta chains drawn from one sample of a study of CDR3 diversity in severe acne. TCRdb re-derived calls from the PCR reads in MiXCR, one entry per CDR3 protein. The data contain more than 85,000 distinct CDR3 sequences, 45% to 50% of them singletons. Sequences were obtained from blood. These receptors were collected from a male donor with severe acne vulgaris. The CDR3 runs from the conserved cysteine through the conserved F or W. The D gene is left open where the match is weak. Not all rows give a size; the values are once, few, many and, for expanded clones, a class.

v_call	clone_size	j_call	d_call	cdr3_aa	cdr3_nt
TRBV2	once	TRBJ1-6	TRBD1	CASSDPYNRGGESPLHF	TGTGCCAGCAGTGATCCGTATAACAGGGGCGGGGAATCACCCCTCCACTTT
TRBV5-5	many	TRBJ1-2	.	CATSGESGYGYTF	TGTGCCACCTCAGGGGAGAGCGGGTATGGCTACACCTTC
TRBV6-4	.	TRBJ1-5	.	CASSEVGDSNQPQHF	TGTGCCAGCAGTGAAGTTGGGGACAGCAATCAGCCCCAGCATTTT
TRBV29-1	.	TRBJ2-5	.	CSVPFRETQYF	TGCAGCGTCCCATTTCGAGAGACCCAGTACTTC
TRBV14	.	TRBJ1-1	TRBD1	CASSRRTGGIPDTEASF	TGTGCCAGCAGCCGGCGGACAGGGGGGATCCCGGACACTGAGGCTTCCTTT
TRBV4-2	.	TRBJ2-1	TRBD2	CASSQASGRGNEQFF	TGTGCCAGCAGCCAGGCTAGCGGGAGAGGAAATGAGCAGTTCTTC
TRBV7-4	.	TRBJ2-7	.	CASSFYICSTFPPGAGYEQYF	.
TRBV6-2/TRBV6-3	.	TRBJ2-2	TRBD2	CALRAGVDTGELFF	TGTGCTCTTAGAGCGGGAGTAGACACCGGGGAGCTGTTTTTT
TRBV2	.	TRBJ2-6	TRBD1	CASSGTGPGANVLTF	TGTGCCAGCAGTGGGACAGGCCCCGGGGCCAACGTCCTGACTTTC
TRBV12-3/TRBV12-4	.	TRBJ1-4	.	CASSSPAGLVEKLFF	TGTGCCAGCAGTAGCCCGGCCGGGTTAGTTGAAAAACTGTTTTTT
TRBV12-3/TRBV12-4	.	TRBJ2-5	.	CASSWGPGETQYF	TGTGCCAGCAGCTGGGGTCCGGGGGAGACCCAGTACTTC
TRBV29-1	.	TRBJ1-5	.	CSVAQQGRNQPQHF	TGCAGCGTCGCCCAACAGGGACGGAATCAGCCCCAGCATTTT
TRBV5-1	.	TRBJ2-7	TRBD1	CASSLGDRGNYEQYF	TGCGCCAGCAGCTTGGGGGACAGGGGAAATTACGAGCAGTACTTC
TRBV10-2	.	TRBJ2-2	.	CASSQEDSGLVGGELFF	TGCGCCAGCAGCCAAGAGGACAGTGGTTTAGTAGGCGGGGAGCTGTTTTTT
TRBV11-2	.	TRBJ2-2	.	CASRLTGELFF	TGTGCCAGCAGGTTGACCGGGGAGCTGTTTTTT
TRBV10-3	.	TRBJ2-5	TRBD1	CATRKTGTEGETQYF	TGTGCCACCAGAAAGACCGGGACAGAAGGAGAGACCCAGTACTTC
TRBV6-2/TRBV6-3	few	TRBJ2-5	TRBD2	CASNNGLVYETQYF	TGTGCCAGCAACAACGGACTAGTCTACGAGACCCAGTACTTC
TRBV7-9	many	TRBJ2-1	.	CASSHPLYNEQFF	TGTGCCAGCAGCCACCCCCTTTACAATGAGCAGTTCTTC
TRBV6-5	few	TRBJ2-1	TRBD1	CASRPKVDRYNEQFF	TGTGCCAGCAGACCCAAGGTGGACAGGTACAATGAGCAGTTCTTC
TRBV25-1	.	TRBJ1-1	.	CASSEIGGTEAFF	TGTGCCAGCAGTGAAATAGGGGGCACTGAAGCTTTCTTT
TRBV9	.	TRBJ2-2	TRBD2	CASSVATSGRGGKLFF	TGTGCCAGCAGCGTCGCCACTAGCGGACGGGGCGGGAAGCTGTTTTTT
TRBV24-1	once	TRBJ2-2	.	CATSDARLKGTGELFF	TGTGCCACCAGTGATGCCCGCTTGAAGGGGACCGGGGAGCTGTTTTTT
TRBV19	.	TRBJ1-5	.	CAAAESFGNQPQHF	TGTGCCGCTGCGGAGAGCTTTGGCAATCAGCCCCAGCATTTT
TRBV25-1	.	TRBJ1-4	.	CASRGEKLFF	TGTGCCAGCCGGGGAGAAAAACTGTTTTTT
TRBV20-1	.	TRBJ2-1	TRBD2	CSAFASGYNEQFF	TGCAGTGCGTTCGCTAGCGGATATAATGAGCAGTTCTTC
TRBV7-2	many	TRBJ1-1	.	CASSFGSFEAFF	TGTGCCAGCAGCTTCGGAAGTTTTGAAGCTTTCTTT
TRBV7-8	.	TRBJ2-7	.	CASSLEGYYEQYF	TGTGCCAGCAGCTTAGAGGGTTACTACGAGCAGTACTTC
TRBV10-3	.	TRBJ2-2	TRBD1	CAISDSGTANTGELFF	TGTGCCATCAGTGATTCGGGGACAGCGAACACCGGGGAGCTGTTTTTT
TRBV15	medium-sized	TRBJ2-7	TRBD1	CATCRDRGGEQYF	TGTGCCACGTGCAGGGACAGGGGCGGCGAGCAGTACTTC